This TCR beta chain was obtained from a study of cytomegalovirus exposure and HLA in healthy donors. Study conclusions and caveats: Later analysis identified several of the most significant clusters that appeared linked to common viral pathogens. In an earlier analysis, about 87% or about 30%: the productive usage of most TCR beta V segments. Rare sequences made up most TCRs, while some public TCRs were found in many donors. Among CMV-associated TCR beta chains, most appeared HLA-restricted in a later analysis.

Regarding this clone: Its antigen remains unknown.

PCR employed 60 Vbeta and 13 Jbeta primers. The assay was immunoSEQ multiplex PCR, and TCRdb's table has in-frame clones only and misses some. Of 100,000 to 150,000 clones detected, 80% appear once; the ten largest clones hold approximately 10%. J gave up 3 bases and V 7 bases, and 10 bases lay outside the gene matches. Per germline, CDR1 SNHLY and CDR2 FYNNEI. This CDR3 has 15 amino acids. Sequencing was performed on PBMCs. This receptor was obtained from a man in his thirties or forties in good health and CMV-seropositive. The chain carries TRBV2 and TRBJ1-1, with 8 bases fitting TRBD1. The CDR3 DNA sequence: TGTGCCAGCACAATGAGGACAGGGTCGTACACTGAAGCTTTCTTT. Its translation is CASTMRTGSYTEAFF.